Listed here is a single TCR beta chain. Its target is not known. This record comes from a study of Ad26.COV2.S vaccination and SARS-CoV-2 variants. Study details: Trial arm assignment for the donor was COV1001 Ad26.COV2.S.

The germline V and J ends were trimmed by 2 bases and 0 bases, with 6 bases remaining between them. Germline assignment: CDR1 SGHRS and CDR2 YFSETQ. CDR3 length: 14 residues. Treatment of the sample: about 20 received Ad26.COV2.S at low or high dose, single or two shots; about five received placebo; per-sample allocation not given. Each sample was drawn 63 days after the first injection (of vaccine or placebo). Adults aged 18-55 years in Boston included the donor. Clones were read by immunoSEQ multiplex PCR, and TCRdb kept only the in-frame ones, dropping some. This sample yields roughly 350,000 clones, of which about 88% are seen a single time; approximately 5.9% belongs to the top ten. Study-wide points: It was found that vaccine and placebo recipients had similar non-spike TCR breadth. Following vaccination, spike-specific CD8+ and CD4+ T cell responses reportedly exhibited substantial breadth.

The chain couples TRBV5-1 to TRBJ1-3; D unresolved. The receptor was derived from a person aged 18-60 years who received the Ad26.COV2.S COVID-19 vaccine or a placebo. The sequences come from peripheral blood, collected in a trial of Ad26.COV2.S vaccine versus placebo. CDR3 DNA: TGCGCCAGCAGCTTAGCAGACTCTGGAAACACCATATATTTT. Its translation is CASSLADSGNTIYF. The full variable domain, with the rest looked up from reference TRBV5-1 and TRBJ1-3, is KAGVTQTPRYLIKTRGQQVTLSCSPISGHRSVSWYQQTPGQGLQFLFEYFSETQRNKGNFPGRFSGRQFSNSRSEMNVSTLELGDSALYLCASSLADSGNTIYFGEGSWLTVV.